The TCR beta chain under discussion was sequenced for a study of beta chain features in type 1 diabetes. CDR3 length: 16 amino acids. Trimming took 2 bases from V and 1 from J; bases not matched to a gene: 7. From germline, CDR1 is SGHDT and CDR2 YYEEEE. The authors reverse transcribed all of the isolated RNA, so sequencing captured expressed TCRB transcripts. Data came from immunoSEQ multiplex PCR; TCRdb stores just in-frame clones and leaves some out. The data contain about 240,000 clones, approximately 15% of them singletons. Study findings and constraints: In every one of the four CD4+ subsets, TCRB CDR3s were moderately but significantly shorter in Type 1 diabetes patients.

This clone was seen more than once but under ten times. Its specificity is not known. The sequencing input was naive CD4+ T cells from blood. This TCR came from a man aged 25-40 years with type 1 diabetes. The chain joins TRBV5-6 to TRBJ2-5; 8 bases match TRBD1. The CDR3 DNA is TGTGCCAGCAGCTTAGGACAGGGAGGAAGCCAAGAGACCCAGTACTTC. This translates into CASSLGQGGSQETQYF.